This T cell receptor beta chain emerged from a study of cytomegalovirus exposure and HLA in healthy donors. Study-level findings and limits: As a later analysis revealed, the rate of TCR association differed by HLA locus, with DRB1 most and HLA-C fewest. The study put some 160 TCR beta chains on its list as cytomegalovirus-associated. A link between a missense DCLRE1C variant and TCR beta V- and J-gene trimming emerged from a later analysis.

Turning to this clone: Its antigen is undetermined.

CDR1 MGHDK and CDR2 SYGVNS come from the germline V gene. V was trimmed by 4 bases and J by 5 bases, leaving 18 bases between them. The CDR3 spans 15 residues. It was healthy bone marrow donors who served as donors. Both 60 Vbeta primers and 13 Jbeta primers went into the PCR. Here immunoSEQ multiplex PCR was the method, and the copy in TCRdb shows in-frame clones only, minus some. The sample records roughly 150,000 clones, under 90% being singletons. The sequenced sample consisted of PBMCs. This TCR derives from a male donor in good health and CMV-seronegative. V gene TRBV25-1 combines with J gene TRBJ2-7, with TRBD2 as a possible D gene (6 bases). CDR3 loop: CASSAGGTGSHEQYF. Here the CDR3 DNA reads TGTGCCAGCAGTGCGGGCGGGACGGGATCCCACGAGCAGTACTTC.